The entry below describes one T cell receptor (beta chain). The antigen is not known. Some clones are missing from TCRdb's copy, which holds only in-frame ones; the method was immunoSEQ multiplex PCR. The table records fewer than 600,000 clones, more than 75% of them present only once. The source of the sample is a study of shared clonotypes between healthy human individuals. Study-wide results and caveats: Donors were few, which limited the genetic and exposure-history diversity represented.

CDR1 and CDR2 (germline): MNHEY, SMNVEV (reference sequence). Trimming removed 4 bases from V and 2 bases from J, with 10 bases in between. This CDR3 is 14 amino acids long. The chain combines TRBV27 with TRBJ2-3; D unclear. The clonotype originates from a woman aged 40 to 50 in good health. Some clones in this sample may be carry-over from other donors' samples. Material for sequencing was PBMCs. Written as DNA, the CDR3 is TGTGCCAGCAGTTCGATTCAGGACACAGATACGCAGTATTTT. As protein: CASSSIQDTDTQYF.